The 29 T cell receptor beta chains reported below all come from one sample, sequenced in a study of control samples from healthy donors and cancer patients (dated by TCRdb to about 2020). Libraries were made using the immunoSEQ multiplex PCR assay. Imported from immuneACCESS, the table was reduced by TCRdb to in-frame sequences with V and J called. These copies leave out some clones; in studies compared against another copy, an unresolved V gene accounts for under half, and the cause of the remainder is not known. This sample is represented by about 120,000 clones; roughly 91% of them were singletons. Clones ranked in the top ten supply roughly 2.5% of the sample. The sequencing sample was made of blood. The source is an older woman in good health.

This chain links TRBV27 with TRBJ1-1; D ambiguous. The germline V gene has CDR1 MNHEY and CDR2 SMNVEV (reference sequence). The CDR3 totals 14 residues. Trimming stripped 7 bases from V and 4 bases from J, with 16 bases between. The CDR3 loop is CASTPTPDGTEAFF. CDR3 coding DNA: TGTGCCAGCACCCCGACCCCGGATGGCACTGAAGCTTTCTTT.

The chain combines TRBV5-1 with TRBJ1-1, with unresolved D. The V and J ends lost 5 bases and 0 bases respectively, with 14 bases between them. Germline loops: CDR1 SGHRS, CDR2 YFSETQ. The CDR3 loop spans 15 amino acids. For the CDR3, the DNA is TGCGCCAGCAGGGGTTCTGGCGCCTTGAACACTGAAGCTTTCTTT. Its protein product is CASRGSGALNTEAFF.

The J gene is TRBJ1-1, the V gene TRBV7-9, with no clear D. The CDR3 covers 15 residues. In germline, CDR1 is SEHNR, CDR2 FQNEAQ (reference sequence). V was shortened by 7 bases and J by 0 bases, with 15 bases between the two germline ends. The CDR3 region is CASNPHSSVNTEAFF. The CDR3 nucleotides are TGTGCCAGCAACCCTCACAGCTCCGTGAACACTGAAGCTTTCTTT.

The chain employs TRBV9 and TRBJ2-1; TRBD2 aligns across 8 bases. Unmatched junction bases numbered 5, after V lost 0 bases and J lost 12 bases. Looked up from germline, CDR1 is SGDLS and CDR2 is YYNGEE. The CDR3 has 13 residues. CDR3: CASSVGGSGGQFF. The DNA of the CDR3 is TGTGCCAGCAGCGTAGGTGGAAGCGGGGGGCAGTTCTTC.

CDR3 residues: CASSPSRDVRNTIYF. Written as DNA, the CDR3 is TGTGCCAGCAGTCCGTCCCGGGACGTTAGGAACACCATATATTTT. V is TRBV6-2 or TRBV6-3 and J is TRBJ1-3; maybe TRBD1 (5 bases). The CDR3 has 15 amino acids. Germline V CDR1 and CDR2: MNHEY, SVGEGT. Trimming removed 5 bases at V and 7 bases at J, with 18 bases between.

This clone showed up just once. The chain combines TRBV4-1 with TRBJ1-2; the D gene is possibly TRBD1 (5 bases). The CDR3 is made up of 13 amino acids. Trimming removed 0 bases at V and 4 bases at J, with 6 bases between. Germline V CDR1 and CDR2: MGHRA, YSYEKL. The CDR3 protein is CASSQDRGYGYTF. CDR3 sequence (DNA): TGCGCCAGCAGCCAAGATAGGGGCTATGGCTACACCTTC.

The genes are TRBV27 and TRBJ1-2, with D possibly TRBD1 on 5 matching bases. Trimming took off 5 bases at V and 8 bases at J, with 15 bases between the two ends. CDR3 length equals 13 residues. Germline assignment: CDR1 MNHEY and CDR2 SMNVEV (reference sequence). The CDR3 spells CASSTDNRGGYTF. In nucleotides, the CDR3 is TGTGCCAGCAGTACGGACAACCGTGGCGGCTACACCTTC.

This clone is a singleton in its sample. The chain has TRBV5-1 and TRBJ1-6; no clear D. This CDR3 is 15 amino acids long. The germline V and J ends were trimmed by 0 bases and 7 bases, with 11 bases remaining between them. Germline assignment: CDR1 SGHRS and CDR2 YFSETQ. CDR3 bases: TGCGCCAGCAGCTTGGAGTCGCCTTTCAATTCACCCCTCCACTTT. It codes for CASSLESPFNSPLHF.

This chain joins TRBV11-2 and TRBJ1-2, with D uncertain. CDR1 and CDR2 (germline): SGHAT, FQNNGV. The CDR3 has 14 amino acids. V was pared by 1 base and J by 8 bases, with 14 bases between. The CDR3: CASSLAAGLGGYTF. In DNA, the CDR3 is TGTGCCAGCAGCTTAGCAGCGGGGTTGGGAGGCTACACCTTC.

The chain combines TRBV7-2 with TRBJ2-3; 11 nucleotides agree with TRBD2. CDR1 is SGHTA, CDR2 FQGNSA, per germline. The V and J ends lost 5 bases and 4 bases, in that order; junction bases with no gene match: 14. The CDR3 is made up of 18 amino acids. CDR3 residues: CASSPFPHLSGGADTQYF. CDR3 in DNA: TGTGCCAGCAGCCCATTCCCCCACCTTAGCGGGGGGGCAGATACGCAGTATTTT. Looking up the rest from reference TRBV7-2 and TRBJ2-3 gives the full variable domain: GAGVSQSPSNKVTEKGKDVELRCDPISGHTALYWYRQSLGQGLEFLIYFQGNSAPDKSGLPSDRFSAERTGGSVSTLTIQRTQQEDSAVYLCASSPFPHLSGGADTQYFGPGTRLTVL.

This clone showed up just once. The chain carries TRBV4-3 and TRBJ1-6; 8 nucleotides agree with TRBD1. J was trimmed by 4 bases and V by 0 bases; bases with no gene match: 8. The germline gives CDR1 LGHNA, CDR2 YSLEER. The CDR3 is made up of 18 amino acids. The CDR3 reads CASSQDWRGQAYNSPLHF. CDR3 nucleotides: TGCGCCAGCAGCCAAGATTGGAGGGGACAGGCTTATAATTCACCCCTCCACTTT.

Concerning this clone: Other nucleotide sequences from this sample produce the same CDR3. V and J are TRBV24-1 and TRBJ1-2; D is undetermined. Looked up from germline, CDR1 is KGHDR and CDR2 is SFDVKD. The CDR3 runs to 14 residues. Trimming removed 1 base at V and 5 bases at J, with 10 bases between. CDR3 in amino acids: CATSDFGRDYGYTF. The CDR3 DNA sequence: TGTGCCACCAGTGATTTCGGGAGAGATTATGGCTACACCTTC.

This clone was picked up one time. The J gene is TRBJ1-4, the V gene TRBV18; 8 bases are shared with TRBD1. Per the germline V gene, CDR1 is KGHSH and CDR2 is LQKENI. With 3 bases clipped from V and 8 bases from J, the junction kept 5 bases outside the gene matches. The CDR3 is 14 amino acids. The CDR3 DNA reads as TGTGCCAGCTCACCTACAGGGGGTCGGGAAAAACTGTTTTTT. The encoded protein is CASSPTGGREKLFF.

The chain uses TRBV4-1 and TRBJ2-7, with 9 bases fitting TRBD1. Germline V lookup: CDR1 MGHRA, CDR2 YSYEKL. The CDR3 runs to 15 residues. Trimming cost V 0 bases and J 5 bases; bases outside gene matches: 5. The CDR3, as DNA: TGCGCCAGCAGCCAAGATGACAGGGGGGGGAACGAGCAGTACTTC. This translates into CASSQDDRGGNEQYF.

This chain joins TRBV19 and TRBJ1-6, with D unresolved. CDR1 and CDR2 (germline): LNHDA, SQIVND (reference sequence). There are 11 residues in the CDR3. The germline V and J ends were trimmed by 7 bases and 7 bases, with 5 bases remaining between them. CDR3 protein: CASNLNSPLHF. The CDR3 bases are TGTGCCAGTAATCTCAATTCACCCCTCCACTTT.

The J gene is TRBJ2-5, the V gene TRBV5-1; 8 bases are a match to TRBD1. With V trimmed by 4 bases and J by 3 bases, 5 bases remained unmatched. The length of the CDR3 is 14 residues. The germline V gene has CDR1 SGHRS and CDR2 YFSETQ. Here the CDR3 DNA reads TGCGCCAGCAGCACCGGACAGGGCGAAGAGACCCAGTACTTC. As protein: CASSTGQGEETQYF.

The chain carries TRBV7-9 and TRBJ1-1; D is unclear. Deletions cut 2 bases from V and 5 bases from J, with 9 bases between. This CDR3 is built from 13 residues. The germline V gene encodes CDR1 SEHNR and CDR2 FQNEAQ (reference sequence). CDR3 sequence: CASSLLTETEAFF. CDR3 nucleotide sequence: TGTGCCAGCAGCTTATTAACGGAGACTGAAGCTTTCTTT.

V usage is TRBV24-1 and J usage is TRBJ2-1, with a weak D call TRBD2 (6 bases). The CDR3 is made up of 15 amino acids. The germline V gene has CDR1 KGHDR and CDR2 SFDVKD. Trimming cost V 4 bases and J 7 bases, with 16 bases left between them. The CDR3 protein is CATSDPKDYKNEQFF. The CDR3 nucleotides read TGTGCCACCAGTGACCCGAAGGACTATAAGAATGAGCAGTTCTTC.

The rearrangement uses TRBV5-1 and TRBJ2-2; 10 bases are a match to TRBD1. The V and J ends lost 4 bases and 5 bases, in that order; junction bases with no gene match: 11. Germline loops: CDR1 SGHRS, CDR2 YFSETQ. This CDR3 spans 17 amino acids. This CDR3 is CASSDGPGQGRTGELFF. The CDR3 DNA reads TGCGCCAGCAGCGATGGACCGGGACAGGGGAGGACCGGGGAGCTGTTTTTT.

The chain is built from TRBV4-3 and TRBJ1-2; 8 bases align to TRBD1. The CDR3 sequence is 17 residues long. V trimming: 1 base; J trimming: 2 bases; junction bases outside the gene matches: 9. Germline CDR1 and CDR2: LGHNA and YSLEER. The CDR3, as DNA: TGCGCCAGCAGCCAAGGGGGGGCGGACAGGGCGAACTATGGCTACACCTTC. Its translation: CASSQGGADRANYGYTF.

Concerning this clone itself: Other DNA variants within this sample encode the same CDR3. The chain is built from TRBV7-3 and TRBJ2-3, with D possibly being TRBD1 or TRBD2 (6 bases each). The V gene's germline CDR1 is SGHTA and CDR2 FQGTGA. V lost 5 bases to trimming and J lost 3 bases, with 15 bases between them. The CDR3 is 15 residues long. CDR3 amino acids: CASSLGGGLTDTQYF. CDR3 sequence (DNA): TGTGCCAGCAGCCTCGGAGGGGGGCTAACAGATACGCAGTATTTT.

CDR3 nucleotide sequence: TGCAGTGCTACAGGTCAACACGAGCAGTACTTC. It is translated as CSATGQHEQYF. The chain carries TRBV20-1 and TRBJ2-7; D is unclear. The CDR3 runs 11 residues. Germline loops: CDR1 DFQATT, CDR2 SNEGSKA (reference sequence). Trimming removed 4 bases at V and 5 bases at J, with 9 bases between.

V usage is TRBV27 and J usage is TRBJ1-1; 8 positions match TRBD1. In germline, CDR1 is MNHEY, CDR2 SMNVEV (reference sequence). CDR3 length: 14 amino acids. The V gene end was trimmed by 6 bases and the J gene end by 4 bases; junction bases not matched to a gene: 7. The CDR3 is CASSHHRGGTEAFF. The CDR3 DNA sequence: TGTGCCAGCAGCCACCACAGGGGGGGCACTGAAGCTTTCTTT.

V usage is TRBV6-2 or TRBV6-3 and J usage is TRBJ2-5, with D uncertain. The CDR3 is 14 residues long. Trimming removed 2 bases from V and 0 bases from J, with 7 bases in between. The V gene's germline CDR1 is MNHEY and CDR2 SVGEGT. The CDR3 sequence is CASSYLRNQETQYF. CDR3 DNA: TGTGCCAGCAGTTACCTACGGAACCAAGAGACCCAGTACTTC.

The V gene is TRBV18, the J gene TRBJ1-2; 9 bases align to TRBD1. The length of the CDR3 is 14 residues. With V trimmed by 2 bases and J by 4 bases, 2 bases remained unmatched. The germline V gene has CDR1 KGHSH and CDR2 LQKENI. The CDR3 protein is CASSPGTGPYGYTF. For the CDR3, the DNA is TGTGCCAGCTCACCAGGGACAGGGCCCTATGGCTACACCTTC.

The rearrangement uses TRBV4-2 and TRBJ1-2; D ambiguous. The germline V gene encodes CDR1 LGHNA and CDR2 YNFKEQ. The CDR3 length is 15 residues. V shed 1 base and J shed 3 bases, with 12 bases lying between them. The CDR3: CASSQARQEHYGYTF. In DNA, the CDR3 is TGTGCCAGCAGCCAAGCTCGTCAGGAGCACTATGGCTACACCTTC.

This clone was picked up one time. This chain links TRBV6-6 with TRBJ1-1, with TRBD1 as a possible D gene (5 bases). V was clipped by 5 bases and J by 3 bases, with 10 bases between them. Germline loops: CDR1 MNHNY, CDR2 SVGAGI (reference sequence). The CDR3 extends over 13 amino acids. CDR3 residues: CASSPDRYTEAFF. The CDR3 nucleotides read TGTGCCAGCAGTCCCGACAGATACACTGAAGCTTTCTTT.

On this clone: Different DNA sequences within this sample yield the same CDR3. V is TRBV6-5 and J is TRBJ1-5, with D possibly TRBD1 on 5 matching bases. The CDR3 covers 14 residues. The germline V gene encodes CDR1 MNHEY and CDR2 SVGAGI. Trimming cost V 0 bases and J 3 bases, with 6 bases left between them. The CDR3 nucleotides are TGTGCCAGCAGTTACTCAGGGGCCAATCAGCCCCAGCATTTT. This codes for CASSYSGANQPQHF.

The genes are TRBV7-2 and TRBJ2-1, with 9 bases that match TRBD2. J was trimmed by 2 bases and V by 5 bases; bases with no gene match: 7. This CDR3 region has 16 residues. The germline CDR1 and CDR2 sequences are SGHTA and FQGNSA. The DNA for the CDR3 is TGTGCCAGCAGCCAATTAGCGGGGGACCCCTACAATGAGCAGTTCTTC. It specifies CASSQLAGDPYNEQFF.